This T cell receptor (beta chain) was documented in a study of cytomegalovirus exposure and HLA in healthy donors (dated by TCRdb to about 2017). About the investigation overall: An earlier analysis of approximately 640 of the donors reported 276 Gb of sequence data and 117 million unique TCR beta sequences from 150 million to 200 million T cells. HLA typing covered class I and class II loci at four-digit resolution. The aim of the study was to test whether cataloging public T cell receptors could identify signatures of past pathogen exposure. Genome-wide SNP genotypes for about three fifths of the roughly 670 donors were used in a later genetic analysis, which treated that subset as a discovery cohort. An early release that covered about 600 HLA-typed donors contained about 300 gigabases of sequencing data and 85 million to 100 million unique TCR sequences. Because of strong linkage in the cohort, four to six DR-DQ haplotypes were treated as single units for association and clustering. Among the roughly 400 genotyped donors, 75% to 90% belonged to the genetic ancestry cluster associated with self-reported Caucasian donors. To predict cytomegalovirus infection status, the study combined high-throughput TCR immunosequencing, statistical association of individual TCRs with disease status, and machine learning. Across around 400 genotyped donors of the cohort, an average of roughly 250,000 unique TCR beta nucleotide sequences per donor were sequenced, and roughly 20% of those sequences were non-productive. In the later analysis, no new phenotypic data were used to find candidate immune exposures; instead, reliance was placed on TCR beta sequences and their occurrence across donors. Donor age, sex, ethnicity and CMV serostatus were collected together with the repertoire data. A separate validation cohort of roughly 130 different subjects was used in addition to the 666-subject first cohort. To study patterns of TCR occurrence, a later analysis re-analyzed previously published TCR beta repertoires from hundreds of donors and added high-resolution HLA genotyping. In an earlier analysis of roughly 540 of the donors, high-throughput TCR beta sequencing was used to judge whether each TCR beta V gene segment behaved as functional or pseudogenic. The study used immunosequencing to profile the T cell repertoires of more than 650 subjects and linked those repertoires to cytomegalovirus serostatus. Every repertoire in the discovery cohort had been generated on one and the same sequencing platform. The number of typed donors differed by locus: 629-630 for A, B, C, DRB1 and DQB1; 500 to 550 for DQA1; fewer than 610 for DPA1; and roughly 470 for DPB1. Paper-wide results and their limitations: A further reported finding was that TCR beta sequences accurately predicted the HLA-A and HLA-B alleles for most subjects in the first cohort. Assigning TCR associations to individual alleles was difficult when HLA alleles, especially DR and DQ, strongly co-occurred. Most TCR sequences were observed very rarely across donors, whereas some public TCRs were present in many individuals. The earlier analysis of 450 to 700 of the donors excluded seventeen rarely observed V segments, including chromosome 9 orphons, because counts were too low. In an earlier analysis of 587 of the donors, most TCR beta V segments appeared in productive rearrangements about 87% or about 30% of the time, broadly matching IMGT annotations. Immune exposure information for the cohort was limited to CMV serostatus. The sequencing pipeline was judged likely to have produced a cluster of highly shared sequence variants as a technical artifact. A later analysis associated roughly 17,000 TCR beta sequences with specific HLA alleles at a false discovery rate of 0.05. Linkage disequilibrium might explain the correlated functional status among segregating V segments, but an unknown experimental factor could not be ruled out. The classifier was reported to diagnose cytomegalovirus status with high specificity and sensitivity in both the original and validation cohorts. The study gave a list of some 150 TCR beta chains associated with cytomegalovirus. Three of the identified cytomegalovirus-associated TCR beta chains were confirmed in vitro to be specific for cytomegalovirus antigens. The authors suggested that the approach could potentially be generalized to other disease states and immunological phenotypes. The presence/absence analyses assumed that sequencing depth was roughly uniform across donors, and that assumption may not be true. In a later analysis, HLA-associated TCR beta chains showed more clonal expansion and lower generation probabilities than non-associated chains that were equally common. In a later analysis, several top co-occurrence clusters were reported to appear linked to parvovirus B19, influenza, CMV and Epstein-Barr virus. According to a later analysis, TCR association rates differed among HLA loci, with DRB1 alleles showing the most associated TCRs and HLA-C alleles showing the fewest. The cohort was sequenced for TCR beta chains only, and without alpha or paired-chain data the features that could be detected were limited. Because HLA typing was missing for some donors at each locus, association tests included only the typed subset. A later analysis found that most CMV-associated TCR beta chains appeared HLA-restricted, with HLA associations seemingly driven largely by CMV exposure. V-gene and J-gene trimming of TCR beta chains was associated with a missense DCLRE1C variant in a later genetic analysis, and the association was replicated in an independent cohort. In a later genetic analysis, fewer N-insertions in productive TCRs were reported among donors in an Asian-associated ancestry cluster than the approximately 710-donor mean. Because the 87-base-pair reads could not distinguish some IMGT-functional V segments, including TRBV6-2 and TRBV6-3, those segments were excluded.

The germline V gene (reference sequence) sets CDR1 to LNHDA and CDR2 to SQIVND. The germline V and J ends show losses of 4 bases and 8 bases respectively, and no gene match explains 7 bases of the junction. Measured from the cysteine to the phenylalanine, the CDR3 is 13 residues long. Just CDR3 DNA is preserved here, 39 bases in frame from base 1. A remark on this clone: Its cognate antigen has yet to be identified. Nothing much larger sits one base from this clone, and base qualities are not available.

The cohort consisted of hundreds of healthy bone marrow donors. Cohort members were all nominally healthy when sampled, although unrecorded immune exposures were likely present. The donor tested CMV seropositive and was one of the 289 seropositive cohort members. A peripheral blood sample was collected from each donor, and TCR beta sequencing was performed on peripheral blood mononuclear cells. The Qiagen DNeasy Blood Extraction Kit was used to extract genomic DNA from the blood cell samples. Library method: the immunoSEQ multiplex PCR assay. A mixture of 60 forward primers for TCR Vbeta segments and 13 reverse primers for TCR Jbeta segments was used in the multiplex PCR. Amplification of the CDR3 region of rearranged TCR beta genes was performed with a multiplex PCR assay on genomic DNA. The Illumina HiSeq System was used to sequence the amplified TCR beta libraries as 87-base-pair reads. Under the source paper's analysis protocol: In a later analysis, around 80 million unique TCR beta chains were counted across the roughly 610 repertoires, and around 10 million of these chains were shared by at least two donors. A nearest-neighbor algorithm error-corrected the raw reads and collapsed the reads into unique sequences, merging closely related sequences to remove PCR and sequencing errors. CDR3 sequences were aligned to IMGT reference sequences to assign V, D and J gene segments. For a sequence to be retained, a match of at least six nucleotides to both a V gene segment and a J gene segment was required. Rearrangements were called productive when the CDR3 lacked stop codons and stayed in frame with V and J; all others were non-productive. Following IMGT convention, CDR3 was defined as the stretch from the second conserved V-encoded cysteine to the conserved J-encoded phenylalanine. In an earlier analysis of around 570 of the donors, sequences lacking an unambiguous match to a single V gene segment were excluded. An earlier analysis of 450 to 650 of the donors called V segments functional above 56.7% productive rearrangements and segregating when the between-donor standard deviation exceeded 5%. A statistical classification framework was built to diagnose cytomegalovirus status from the catalog of TCR beta chain sequences. In a later analysis, V and J genes were assigned by comparing TCR nucleotide sequences against IMGT/GENE-DB human TR gene sequences. A later analysis assigned CDR3 sequences and most-parsimonious VDJ recombination scenarios with the TCRdist pipeline. In a later analysis, each TCR beta chain was defined by its CDR3 amino acid sequence together with its V-gene family, and reads lacking a unique V-gene family were excluded. To address suspected cross-contamination and a sequencing artifact, a later analysis removed around 590 highly shared, low-generation-probability nucleotide sequences. For each public chain, a later analysis derived a clonal expansion index from normalized ranks of inferred template counts within each repertoire. A later analysis computed generation probabilities with a VDJ recombination model fitted to out-of-frame rearrangements, and checked the results against IGoR. A later analysis scored TCR-TCR, TCR-HLA and TCR-CMV co-occurrence with hypergeometric tests, applying a repertoire-size bias correction to TCR pairs. In a later analysis, false discovery rates were estimated by permuting HLA or CMV assignments 20 times. A later analysis grouped co-occurring TCRs with DBSCAN, adding TCRdist sequence similarity when clustering within HLA-allele-positive subsets. Co-occurrence clustering excluded repertoires with fewer than 30,000 or more than 120,000 public chains, plus five with anomalous nucleotide sharing. The source is immuneACCESS, and TCRdb retained only in-frame sequences with V and J called. Part of the clones is not carried over; for the studies checked, unresolved V genes explain less than half of this, and the remainder is unexplained. The V and J calls and clone size were taken over from that table, and D and trimming were inferred from the DNA. The sample table records about 130,000 clones; 74% of these occur just once. The ten most abundant clones make up 3% to 4.5% of the sample.

The specimen was PBMCs. Recombination joined TRBV19 with TRBJ1-2; TRBD1 matches 7 bases in the middle. The receptor's source is a man between 35 and 55 years old in good health and CMV-seropositive. The CDR3 has the sequence CASSNGQVSGYTF. The nucleotides read TGTGCCAGTAGTAACGGACAGGTCAGCGGCTACACCTTC.